A selection of T cell receptor beta chains follows, all from one sample in a study of blood T cell repertoires in COVID-19. TCRdb's copy holds only in-frame clones and misses some; the assay was immunoSEQ multiplex PCR. The table shows about 91,000 clones, with 88% occurring only once. Sequencing used peripheral blood. The receptor source for this set is a woman of 80 years or more with active COVID-19. The CDR3 runs from the conserved cysteine through the conserved F or W. Fields, in order: clone size, D gene, CDR3 length, V gene, J gene, CDR3 protein, CDR3 DNA. A D gene is named only where the DNA matches it firmly. Where a row states a size, it is once, few, many or the class of an expanded clone; other rows omit it.

clone_size: -; d_call: TRBD1; cdr3_length: 14; v_call: TRBV5-6; j_call: TRBJ1-2; cdr3_aa: CASTLTGVNYGYTF; cdr3_nt: TGTGCCAGCACTCTGACAGGGGTGAACTATGGCTACACCTTC
clone_size: -; d_call: TRBD1; cdr3_length: 18; v_call: TRBV4-1; j_call: TRBJ1-3; cdr3_aa: CASSQRQGDGSSGNTIYF; cdr3_nt: TGCGCCAGCAGCCAACGACAGGGGGATGGTAGCTCTGGAAACACCATATATTTT
clone_size: -; d_call: -; cdr3_length: 14; v_call: TRBV7-3; j_call: TRBJ1-2; cdr3_aa: CASSLEGADYGYTF; cdr3_nt: TGTGCCAGCAGCTTGGAAGGGGCAGACTATGGCTACACCTTC
clone_size: few; d_call: TRBD1; cdr3_length: 14; v_call: TRBV9; j_call: TRBJ2-7; cdr3_aa: CASSPGQGGYEQYF; cdr3_nt: TGTGCCAGCAGCCCAGGACAGGGTGGGTACGAGCAGTACTTC
clone_size: -; d_call: -; cdr3_length: 14; v_call: TRBV5-5; j_call: TRBJ2-5; cdr3_aa: CASSLGGIQETQYF; cdr3_nt: TGTGCCAGCAGCTTGGGCGGGATCCAAGAGACCCAGTACTTC
clone_size: -; d_call: TRBD1; cdr3_length: 14; v_call: TRBV11-2; j_call: TRBJ2-7; cdr3_aa: CASSLTGGPYEQYF; cdr3_nt: TGTGCCAGCAGCTTGACAGGGGGCCCCTACGAGCAGTACTTC
clone_size: -; d_call: TRBD1; cdr3_length: 17; v_call: TRBV24-1; j_call: TRBJ2-3; cdr3_aa: CATSDSPGQGASDTQYF; cdr3_nt: TGTGCCACCAGTGATTCCCCCGGACAGGGGGCGTCAGATACGCAGTATTTT
clone_size: -; d_call: -; cdr3_length: 18; v_call: TRBV7-8; j_call: TRBJ2-1; cdr3_aa: CASSRSRRKEGGNNEQFF; cdr3_nt: TGTGCCAGCAGCCGATCGAGGAGGAAGGAAGGAGGAAACAATGAGCAGTTCTTC
clone_size: -; d_call: TRBD2; cdr3_length: 17; v_call: TRBV19; j_call: TRBJ2-2; cdr3_aa: CASSIGASGRRSGELFF; cdr3_nt: TGTGCCAGTAGTATAGGGGCTAGCGGGAGAAGGTCCGGGGAGCTGTTTTTT
clone_size: -; d_call: -; cdr3_length: 16; v_call: TRBV7-9; j_call: TRBJ1-4; cdr3_aa: CASSLEQGFPNEKLFF; cdr3_nt: TGTGCCAGCAGCTTAGAACAGGGCTTCCCTAATGAAAAACTGTTTTTT
clone_size: -; d_call: -; cdr3_length: 14; v_call: TRBV5-5; j_call: TRBJ2-7; cdr3_aa: CASSLVQEPYEQYF; cdr3_nt: TGTGCCAGCAGCTTGGTTCAGGAACCCTACGAGCAGTACTTC